The T cell receptor beta chain under discussion was sequenced for a study of blood T cell repertoires in COVID-19. Study-level information: Samples taken during acute and convalescent COVID-19 were collected in the United States, Italy and Spain.

Source study methods: Reference gene primer amplification yielded estimated nucleated cell counts. Sequencing used immunoSEQ multiplex PCR; TCRdb keeps in-frame clones, though not all of them. V and J calls and clone size come straight from that table; D and trimming were deduced from the DNA. The data contain about 140,000 clones, 80% to 90% of them singletons. This CDR3 region has 16 residues. Germline V gene data show CDR1 as KGHSH and CDR2 as LQKENI. The trim removed 6 bases at V and 3 bases at J, leaving 8 bases unmatched. The chain couples TRBV18 to TRBJ2-3; 11 nucleotides line up with TRBD2. The sequenced sample consisted of peripheral blood. This clonotype was obtained from a woman of 80 years or more with acute or convalescent COVID-19. The CDR3 loop is CASSLTVAGGTDTQYF. DNA for the CDR3: TGTGCCAGCTCCCTCACCGTAGCGGGGGGGACAGATACGCAGTATTTT.